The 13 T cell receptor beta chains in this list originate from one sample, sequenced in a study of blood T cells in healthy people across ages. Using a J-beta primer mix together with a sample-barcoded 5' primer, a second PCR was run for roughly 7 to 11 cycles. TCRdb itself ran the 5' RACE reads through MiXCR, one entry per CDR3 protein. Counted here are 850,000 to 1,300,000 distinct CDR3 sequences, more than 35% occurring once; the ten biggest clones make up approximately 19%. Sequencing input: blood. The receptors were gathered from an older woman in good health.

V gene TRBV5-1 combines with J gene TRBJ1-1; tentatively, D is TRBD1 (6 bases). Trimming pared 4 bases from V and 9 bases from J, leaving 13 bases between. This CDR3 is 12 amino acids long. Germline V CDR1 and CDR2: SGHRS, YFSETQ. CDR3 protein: CASSRDTVKAFF. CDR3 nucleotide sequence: TGCGCCAGCAGCCGGGACACCGTCAAAGCTTTCTTT.

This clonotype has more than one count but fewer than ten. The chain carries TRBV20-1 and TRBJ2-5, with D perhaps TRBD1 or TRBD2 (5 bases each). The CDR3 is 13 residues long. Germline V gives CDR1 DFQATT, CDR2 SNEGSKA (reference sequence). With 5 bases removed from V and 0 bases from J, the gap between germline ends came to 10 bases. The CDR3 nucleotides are TGCAGTGCTGAGGGGTTGGACCAAGAGACCCAGTACTTC. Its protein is CSAEGLDQETQYF.

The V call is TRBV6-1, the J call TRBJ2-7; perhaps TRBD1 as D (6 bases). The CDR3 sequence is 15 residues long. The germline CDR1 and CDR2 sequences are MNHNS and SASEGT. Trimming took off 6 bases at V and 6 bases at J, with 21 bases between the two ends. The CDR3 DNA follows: TGTGCCAGCAGCCAGATATCGGTCAGGGGCCGCGAGCAGTACTTC. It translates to CASSQISVRGREQYF.

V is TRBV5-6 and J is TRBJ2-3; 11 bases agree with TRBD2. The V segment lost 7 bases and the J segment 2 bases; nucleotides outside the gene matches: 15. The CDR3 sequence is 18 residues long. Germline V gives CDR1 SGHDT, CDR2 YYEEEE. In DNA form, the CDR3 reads TGTGCCAGCTCTCTAGCGGGAGGAGAAACACGTCCCACAGATACGCAGTATTTT. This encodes CASSLAGGETRPTDTQYF.

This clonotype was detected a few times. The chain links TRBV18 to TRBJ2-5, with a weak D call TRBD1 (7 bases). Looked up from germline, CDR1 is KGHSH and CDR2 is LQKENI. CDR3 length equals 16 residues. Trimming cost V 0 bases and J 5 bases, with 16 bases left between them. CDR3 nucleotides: TGTGCCAGCTCACCACCGTACAGGGGAGGAGGGGAGACCCAGTACTTC. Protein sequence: CASSPPYRGGGETQYF.

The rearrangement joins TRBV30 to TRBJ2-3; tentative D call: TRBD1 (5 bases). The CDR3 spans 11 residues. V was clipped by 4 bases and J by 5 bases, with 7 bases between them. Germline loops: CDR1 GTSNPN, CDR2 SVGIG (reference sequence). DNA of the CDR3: TGTGCCTGGAACAGGAAAGATACGCAGTATTTT. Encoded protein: CAWNRKDTQYF.

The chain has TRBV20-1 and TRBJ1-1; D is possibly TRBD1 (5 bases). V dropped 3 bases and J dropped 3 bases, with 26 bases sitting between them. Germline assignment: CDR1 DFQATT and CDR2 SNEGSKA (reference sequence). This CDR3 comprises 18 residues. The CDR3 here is CSASFRQTGAEGDTEAFF. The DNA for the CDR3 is TGCAGTGCTAGTTTCCGCCAAACCGGGGCCGAAGGGGACACTGAAGCTTTCTTT.

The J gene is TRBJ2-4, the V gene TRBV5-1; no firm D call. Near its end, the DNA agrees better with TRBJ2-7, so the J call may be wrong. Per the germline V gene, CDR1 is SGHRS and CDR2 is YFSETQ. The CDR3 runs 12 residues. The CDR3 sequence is CASSLTLNEQYF. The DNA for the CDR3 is TGCGCCAGCAGCTTAACGCTTAACGAGCAGTACTTC.

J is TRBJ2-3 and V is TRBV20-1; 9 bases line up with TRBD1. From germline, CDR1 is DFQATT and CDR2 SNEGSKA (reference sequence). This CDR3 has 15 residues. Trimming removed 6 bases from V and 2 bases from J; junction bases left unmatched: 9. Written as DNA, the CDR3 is TGCAGTGCACAGCCGGGACAGGGCTTCACAGATACGCAGTATTTT. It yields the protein CSAQPGQGFTDTQYF.

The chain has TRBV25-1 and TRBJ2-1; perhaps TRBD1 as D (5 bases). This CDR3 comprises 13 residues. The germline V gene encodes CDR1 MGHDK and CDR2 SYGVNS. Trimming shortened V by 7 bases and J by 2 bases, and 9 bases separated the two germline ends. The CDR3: CASTRAPYNEQFF. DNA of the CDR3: TGTGCCAGCACCAGGGCGCCCTACAATGAGCAGTTCTTC. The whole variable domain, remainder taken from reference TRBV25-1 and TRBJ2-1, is EADIYQTPRYLVIGTGKKITLECSQTMGHDKMYWYQQDPGMELHLIHYSYGVNSTEKGDLSSESTVSRIRTEHFPLTLESARPSHTSQYLCASTRAPYNEQFFGPGTRLTVL.

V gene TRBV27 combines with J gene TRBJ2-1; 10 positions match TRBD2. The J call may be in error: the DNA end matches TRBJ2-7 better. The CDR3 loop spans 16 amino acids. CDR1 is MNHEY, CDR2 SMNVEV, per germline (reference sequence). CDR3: CASRTSSGRSGNEQYF. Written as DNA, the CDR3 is TGTGCCAGCAGAACTTCTAGCGGGAGAAGCGGCAATGAGCAGTACTTC.

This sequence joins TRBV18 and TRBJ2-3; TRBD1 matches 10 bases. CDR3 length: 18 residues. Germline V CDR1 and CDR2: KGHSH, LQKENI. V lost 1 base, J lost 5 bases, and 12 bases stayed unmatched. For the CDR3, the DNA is TGTGCCAGCTCACCACTAGTCGGGACAGGGGTTCTCGGAGATACGCAGTATTTT. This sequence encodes CASSPLVGTGVLGDTQYF.

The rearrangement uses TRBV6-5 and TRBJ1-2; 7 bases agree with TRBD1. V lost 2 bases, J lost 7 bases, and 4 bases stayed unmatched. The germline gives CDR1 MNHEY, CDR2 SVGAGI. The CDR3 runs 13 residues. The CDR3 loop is CASSYPTGIGYTF. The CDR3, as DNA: TGTGCCAGCAGTTACCCGACAGGGATTGGCTACACCTTC.